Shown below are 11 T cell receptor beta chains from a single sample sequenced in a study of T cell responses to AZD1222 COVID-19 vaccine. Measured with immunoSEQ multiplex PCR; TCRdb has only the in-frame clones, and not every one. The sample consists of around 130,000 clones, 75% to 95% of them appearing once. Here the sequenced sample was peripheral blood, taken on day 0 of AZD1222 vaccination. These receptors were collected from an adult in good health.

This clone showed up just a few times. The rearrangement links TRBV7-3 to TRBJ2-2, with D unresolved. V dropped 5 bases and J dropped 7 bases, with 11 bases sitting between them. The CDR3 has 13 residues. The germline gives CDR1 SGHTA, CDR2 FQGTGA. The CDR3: CASSPRSDGELFF. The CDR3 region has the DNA TGTGCCAGCAGCCCACGATCGGACGGGGAGCTGTTTTTT.

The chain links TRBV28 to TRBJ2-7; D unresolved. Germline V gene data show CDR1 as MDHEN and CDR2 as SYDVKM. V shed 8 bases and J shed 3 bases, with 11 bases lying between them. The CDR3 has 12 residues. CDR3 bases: TGTGCCAGCGGAAAGACAATCTACGAGCAGTACTTC. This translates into CASGKTIYEQYF.

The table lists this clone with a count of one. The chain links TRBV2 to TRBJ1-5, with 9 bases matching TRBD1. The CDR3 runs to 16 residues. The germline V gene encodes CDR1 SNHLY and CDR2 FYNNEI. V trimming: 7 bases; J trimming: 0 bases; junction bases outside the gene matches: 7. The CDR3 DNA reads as TGTGCCAGCAAACGGGACAGGGTAAATAGCAATCAGCCCCAGCATTTT. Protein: CASKRDRVNSNQPQHF.

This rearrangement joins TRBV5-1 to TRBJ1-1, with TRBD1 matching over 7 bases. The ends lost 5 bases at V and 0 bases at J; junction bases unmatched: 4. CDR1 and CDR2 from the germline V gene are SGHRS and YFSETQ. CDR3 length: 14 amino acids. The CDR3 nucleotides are TGCGCCAGCAGTACAGGGGAGATGAACACTGAAGCTTTCTTT. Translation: CASSTGEMNTEAFF. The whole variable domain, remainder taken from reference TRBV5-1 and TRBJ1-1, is KAGVTQTPRYLIKTRGQQVTLSCSPISGHRSVSWYQQTPGQGLQFLFEYFSETQRNKGNFPGRFSGRQFSNSRSEMNVSTLELGDSALYLCASSTGEMNTEAFFGQGTRLTVV.

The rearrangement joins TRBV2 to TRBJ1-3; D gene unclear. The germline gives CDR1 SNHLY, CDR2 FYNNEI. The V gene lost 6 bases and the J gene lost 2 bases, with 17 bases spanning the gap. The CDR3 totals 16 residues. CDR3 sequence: CASRLRVSSTGNTIYF. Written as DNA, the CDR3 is TGTGCCAGCAGGCTAAGGGTCTCATCCACTGGAAACACCATATATTTT. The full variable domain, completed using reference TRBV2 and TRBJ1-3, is EPEVTQTPSHQVTQMGQEVILRCVPISNHLYFYWYRQILGQKVEFLVSFYNNEISEKSEIFDDQFSVERPDGSNFTLKIRSTKLEDSAMYFCASRLRVSSTGNTIYFGEGSWLTVV.

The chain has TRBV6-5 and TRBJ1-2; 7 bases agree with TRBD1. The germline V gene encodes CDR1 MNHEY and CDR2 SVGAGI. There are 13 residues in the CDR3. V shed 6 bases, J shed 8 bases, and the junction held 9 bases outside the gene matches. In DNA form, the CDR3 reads TGTGCCAGCAGCCAAACAGGGGAGAGAGGCTACACCTTC. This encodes CASSQTGERGYTF.

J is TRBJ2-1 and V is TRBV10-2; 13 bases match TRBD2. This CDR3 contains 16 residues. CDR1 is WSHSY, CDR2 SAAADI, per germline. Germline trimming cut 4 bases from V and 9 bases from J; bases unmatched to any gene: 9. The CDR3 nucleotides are TGCGCCAGCAGTGCCCCACTAGCGGGAGGGGTAGGTGAGCAGTTCTTC. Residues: CASSAPLAGGVGEQFF.

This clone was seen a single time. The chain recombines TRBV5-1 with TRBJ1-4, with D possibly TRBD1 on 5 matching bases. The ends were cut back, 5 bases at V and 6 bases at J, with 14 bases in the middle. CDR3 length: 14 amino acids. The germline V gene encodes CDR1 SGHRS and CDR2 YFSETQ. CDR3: CASSLQGWDEKLFF. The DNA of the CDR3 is TGCGCCAGCAGTCTTCAGGGTTGGGATGAAAAACTGTTTTTT.

Here the CDR3 DNA reads TGTGCCAGCAGCCAGGGGACTGGATCTGGAAACACCATATATTTT. Translating gives CASSQGTGSGNTIYF. The chain couples TRBV14 to TRBJ1-3; tentative D call: TRBD1 (5 bases). CDR1 is SGHDN and CDR2 is FVKESK in the germline V gene. The CDR3 loop spans 15 amino acids. V lost 3 bases and J lost 1, with 10 bases in between.

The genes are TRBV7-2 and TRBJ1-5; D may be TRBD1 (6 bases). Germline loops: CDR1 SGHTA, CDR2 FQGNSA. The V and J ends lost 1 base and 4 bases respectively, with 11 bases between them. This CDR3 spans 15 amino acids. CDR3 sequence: CASSLDSRGNQPQHF. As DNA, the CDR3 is TGTGCCAGCAGCTTAGACTCCAGGGGTAATCAGCCCCAGCATTTT.

The CDR3 protein is CASSFTGTRSEKLFF. The DNA for the CDR3 is TGTGCCAGCAGCTTTACTGGGACACGGAGTGAAAAACTGTTTTTT. The rearrangement uses TRBV13 and TRBJ1-4; the D gene is possibly TRBD1 (6 bases). This CDR3 has 15 residues. V shed 3 bases and J shed 7 bases, with 15 bases lying between them. The germline V gene encodes CDR1 PRHDT and CDR2 FYEKMQ (reference sequence).